Listed here are 18 T cell receptor beta chains from one sample, sequenced in a study of cytomegalovirus exposure and HLA in healthy donors. PCR was performed using 60 Vbeta and 13 Jbeta primers. Some clones are missing from TCRdb's copy, which holds only in-frame ones; the method was immunoSEQ multiplex PCR. Its clone listing holds approximately 210,000 clones. Material for sequencing was PBMCs. The origin of the receptors is a woman aged 30 to 39 in good health and CMV-seropositive.

The J gene is TRBJ2-7, the V gene TRBV28; possible D gene TRBD1, 5 bases. Trimming removed 6 bases at V and 6 bases at J, with 12 bases between. The CDR3 extends over 12 amino acids. Germline V CDR1 and CDR2: MDHEN, SYDVKM. As DNA, the CDR3 is TGTGCCAGCAGCCGACTCAGGGTCGAGCAGTACTTC. Translating gives CASSRLRVEQYF.

The genes are TRBV9 and TRBJ1-1; possible D gene TRBD1, 6 bases. CDR1 and CDR2 (germline): SGDLS, YYNGEE. V was cut by 4 bases and J by 1 base, with 14 bases left in between. CDR3 length equals 15 residues. As DNA, the CDR3 is TGTGCCAGCAGCCGTGGGGGACATCAGAACACTGAAGCTTTCTTT. It is translated as CASSRGGHQNTEAFF. The entire variable domain, with the rest obtained from reference TRBV9 and TRBJ1-1, is as follows: DSGVTQTPKHLITATGQRVTLRCSPRSGDLSVYWYQQSLDQGLQFLIQYYNGEERAKGNILERFSAQQFPDLHSELNLSSLELGDSALYFCASSRGGHQNTEAFFGQGTRLTVV.

The rearrangement links TRBV13 to TRBJ2-1; D is possibly TRBD1 (6 bases). Between the trimmed V and J ends, which lost 3 bases and 0 bases, there was a span of 6 bases. This CDR3 comprises 14 residues. The V gene's germline CDR1 is PRHDT and CDR2 FYEKMQ (reference sequence). CDR3 DNA: TGTGCCAGCAGCTTCAGGGGCTCCTACAATGAGCAGTTCTTC. Residues: CASSFRGSYNEQFF.

V gene TRBV2 combines with J gene TRBJ2-1, with 9 bases fitting TRBD2. The CDR3 has 17 residues. The ends lost 1 base at V and 2 bases at J; junction bases unmatched: 6. The germline V gene encodes CDR1 SNHLY and CDR2 FYNNEI. The CDR3 region is CASSEGGGADTYNEQFF. The CDR3 DNA reads as TGTGCCAGCAGTGAAGGCGGGGGGGCCGATACCTACAATGAGCAGTTCTTC.

V usage is TRBV5-1 and J usage is TRBJ1-1; 7 bases align to TRBD1. V trimming: 5 bases; J trimming: 1 base; junction bases outside the gene matches: 8. Germline V gene lookup returns CDR1 SGHRS and CDR2 YFSETQ. The CDR3 extends over 15 amino acids. The CDR3 DNA reads TGCGCCAGCAGAGGAGGGGGCTCGGGGAACACTGAAGCTTTCTTT. Its protein is CASRGGGSGNTEAFF.

The chain links TRBV6-5 to TRBJ1-2; 8 bases map to TRBD1. In germline, CDR1 is MNHEY, CDR2 SVGAGI. The CDR3 extends over 13 amino acids. V shed 3 bases and J 8 bases; nucleotides not matched to a gene: 5. CDR3 loop: CASSYQGAKGYTF. As DNA, the CDR3 is TGTGCCAGCAGTTATCAGGGGGCAAAGGGCTACACCTTC.

The chain uses TRBV4-2 and TRBJ1-2; D not certain. Germline V gene data show CDR1 as LGHNA and CDR2 as YNFKEQ. This CDR3 is built from 15 residues. The V and J ends lost 5 bases and 7 bases respectively, with 20 bases between them. CDR3 region: CASSYPDGRLGGYTF. The CDR3 DNA reads TGTGCCAGCAGCTACCCCGATGGCAGACTGGGTGGCTACACCTTC.

The rearrangement uses TRBV2 and TRBJ1-2; 7 bases are shared with TRBD1. Looked up from germline, CDR1 is SNHLY and CDR2 is FYNNEI. This CDR3 spans 13 amino acids. J gave up 8 bases and V 5 bases, and 8 bases lay outside the gene matches. The CDR3 loop is CASSSRTGEGYTF. As DNA, the CDR3 is TGTGCCAGCAGTTCTAGGACAGGAGAAGGCTACACCTTC.

V and J are TRBV5-1 and TRBJ2-7, with 7 positions matching TRBD1. The CDR3 loop spans 14 amino acids. V trimming: 7 bases; J trimming: 4 bases; junction bases outside the gene matches: 11. CDR1 and CDR2 (germline): SGHRS, YFSETQ. In DNA form, the CDR3 reads TGCGCCAGCGGAAGACAGGGTAGAGATTACGAGCAGTACTTC. This gives the protein CASGRQGRDYEQYF.

This chain uses TRBV19 with TRBJ1-1; no definite D call. The CDR3 length is 14 residues. Germline assignment: CDR1 LNHDA and CDR2 SQIVND (reference sequence). V dropped 3 bases and J dropped 0 bases, with 8 bases sitting between them. The CDR3 DNA sequence: TGTGCCAGTAGTATCGGGGTAGTGAACACTGAAGCTTTCTTT. Its translation: CASSIGVVNTEAFF.

The V and J genes are TRBV15 and TRBJ1-5; D might be TRBD1 (6 bases). The CDR3 is made up of 14 amino acids. CDR1 and CDR2 (germline): LNHNV, YYDKDF (reference sequence). V was pared by 6 bases and J by 5 bases, with 14 bases between. CDR3 in DNA: TGTGCCACCAGTAATGGGGGCGCAGATCAGCCCCAGCATTTT. Amino acids: CATSNGGADQPQHF.

The chain combines TRBV5-5 with TRBJ2-7; tentative D call: TRBD2 (6 bases). The CDR3 consists of 14 residues. V was pared by 4 bases and J by 0 bases, with 11 bases between. The V gene's germline CDR1 is SGHKS and CDR2 YYEKEE (reference sequence). CDR3 DNA: TGTGCCAGCAGCCATGGGGGGATCTCCTACGAGCAGTACTTC. Translating it yields CASSHGGISYEQYF. The full variable domain, rest sourced from reference TRBV5-5 and TRBJ2-7, is DAGVTQSPTHLIKTRGQQVTLRCSPISGHKSVSWYQQVLGQGPQFIFQYYEKEERGRGNFPDRFSARQFPNYSSELNVNALLLGDSALYLCASSHGGISYEQYFGPGTRLTVT.

V usage is TRBV30 and J usage is TRBJ1-5; D perhaps matches TRBD1 (5 bases). Trimming removed 0 bases from V and 9 bases from J, with 15 bases in between. The germline CDR1 and CDR2 sequences are GTSNPN and SVGIG (reference sequence). The CDR3 is 14 amino acids. The CDR3: CAWSVSQGRWPQHF. CDR3 coding DNA: TGTGCCTGGAGTGTCAGTCAGGGTCGTTGGCCCCAGCATTTT.

The genes are TRBV5-6 and TRBJ2-7; the D gene is possibly TRBD2 (5 bases). The CDR3 length is 13 residues. CDR1 SGHDT and CDR2 YYEEEE come from the germline V gene. V shed 4 bases and J shed 3 bases, with 11 bases lying between them. In DNA form, the CDR3 reads TGTGCCAGCAGCAACCGGGGTGACTACGAGCAGTACTTC. Its translation: CASSNRGDYEQYF.

The chain carries TRBV5-1 and TRBJ2-1; TRBD1 matches at 11 bases. From germline, CDR1 is SGHRS and CDR2 YFSETQ. The CDR3 runs to 14 residues. V lost 4 bases and J lost 8; bases outside the gene matches: 5. The CDR3 DNA reads as TGCGCCAGCAGCGGGACAGGGGGATACGATGAGCAGTTCTTC. Its translation is CASSGTGGYDEQFF. Full variable domain (outside the CDR3, taken from reference TRBV5-1 and TRBJ2-1): KAGVTQTPRYLIKTRGQQVTLSCSPISGHRSVSWYQQTPGQGLQFLFEYFSETQRNKGNFPGRFSGRQFSNSRSEMNVSTLELGDSALYLCASSGTGGYDEQFFGPGTRLTVL.

J is TRBJ1-2 and V is TRBV7-2; D uncertain. Trimming took 5 bases from V and 7 from J, leaving 11 bases between them. This CDR3 has 12 residues. Germline V gene lookup returns CDR1 SGHTA and CDR2 FQGNSA. CDR3 DNA sequence: TGTGCCAGCAGCATTCTAAGAGGTGGCTACACCTTC. Translation gives CASSILRGGYTF.

This sequence joins TRBV6-5 and TRBJ1-1; D remains ambiguous. CDR1 and CDR2 from the germline V gene are MNHEY and SVGAGI. CDR3 size: 15 residues. The V end was cut by 0 bases, the J end by 5 bases, with 13 bases between. CDR3 protein: CASSYSTGVGTEAFF. The CDR3 region has the DNA TGTGCCAGCAGTTACTCGACCGGGGTGGGGACTGAAGCTTTCTTT.

The chain has TRBV30 and TRBJ2-6; D is uncertain. Germline V gene lookup returns CDR1 GTSNPN and CDR2 SVGIG (reference sequence). CDR3 length: 14 residues. Trimming pared 2 bases from V and 0 bases from J, leaving 5 bases between. DNA of the CDR3: TGTGCCTGGAGTCAGAACTCTGGGGCCAACGTCCTGACTTTC. Protein product: CAWSQNSGANVLTF. Drawing the rest from reference TRBV30 and TRBJ2-6, the complete variable domain is SQTIHQWPATLVQPVGSPLSLECTVEGTSNPNLYWYRQAAGRGLQLLFYSVGIGQISSEVPQNLSASRPQDRQFILSSKKLLLSDSGFYLCAWSQNSGANVLTFGAGSRLTVL.